The clone carrying this T cell receptor (beta chain) was recorded at least ten times. The CDR3 extends over 18 amino acids. With V trimmed by 1 base and J by 6 bases, 13 bases remained unmatched. The germline V gene encodes CDR1 SGHVS and CDR2 FNYEAQ. The entry originates in a study of T-cell reconstitution after alpha-beta-depleted transplantation in children. It was with unique molecular identifiers that the TCRbeta library was prepared. TCRdb ran MiXCR on the PCR reads and lists one entry per CDR3 protein. The repertoire holds 150,000 to 250,000 distinct CDR3 sequences, approximately 14% seen once, with about 13% in the top ten.

The chain is built from TRBV7-6 and TRBJ2-1; 9 bases map to TRBD1. This TCR came from a human donor who donated a stem cell graft to a child with acute lymphoblastic leukemia. Sequencing used PBMCs from the stem cell graft donor, obtained from the stem cell graft. CDR3 sequence: CASSLGTGGYGRINEQFF. The CDR3 coding sequence is TGTGCCAGCAGCTTAGGTACAGGGGGCTATGGTCGAATCAATGAGCAGTTCTTC.